This T cell receptor (beta chain) is drawn from a study of cytomegalovirus exposure and HLA in healthy donors. Trimming took 4 bases from V and 2 from J; bases not matched to a gene: 12. Germline V gives CDR1 ENHRY, CDR2 SYGVKD. The CDR3 length is 17 residues. The primer mix had 60 Vbeta and 13 Jbeta primers. Assay: immunoSEQ multiplex PCR; the TCRdb copy retains only in-frame clones and omits some. This table has approximately 140,000 clones, around four fifths appearing once. The origin of this receptor is a boy aged 10-17 years in good health and CMV-seronegative. Sequencing was carried out using PBMCs. This chain uses TRBV10-3 with TRBJ2-7; 9 bases are shared with TRBD2. The CDR3 region has the DNA TGTGCCATCAGTGGCGGGTTCGGGTCTAGCGGGACCTACGAGCAGTACTTC. Translation gives CAISGGFGSSGTYEQYF.